The 23 T cell receptor beta chains in this list originate from one sample, sequenced in a study of blood T cell repertoires in COVID-19 (dated by TCRdb to 2018 to 2020). The protocol used for the library was the immunoSEQ multiplex PCR assay. TCRdb took this table from immuneACCESS and kept in-frame rearrangements with V and J called. Such tables lack part of the clones; where checked against another copy, unresolved V genes explain under half of the gap, and the rest is unexplained. Present in this sample are some 150,000 clones, 75% to 85% of which were seen just once. The ten largest clonotypes hold 4.5% of the sample. The sample was peripheral blood. Receptors originate from a woman of 80 years or more with active or convalescent COVID-19.

The CDR3 nucleotides read TGCAGCGTTGAGAAGGGGGCCACCACTGAAGCTTTCTTT. Encoded protein: CSVEKGATTEAFF. The chain is built from TRBV29-1 and TRBJ1-1, with 7 bases matching TRBD1. CDR1 is SQVTM and CDR2 is ANQGSEA in the germline V gene. Trimming cost V 3 bases and J 4 bases; bases outside gene matches: 5. This CDR3 spans 13 amino acids.

This chain joins TRBV10-1 and TRBJ2-7; weak D call: TRBD2 (6 bases). Germline CDR1 and CDR2: WNHNN and SYGVQD (reference sequence). The V and J ends lost 0 bases and 3 bases respectively, with 12 bases between them. CDR3 length: 15 residues. The CDR3 protein is CASSESWRAHYEQYF. The DNA for the CDR3 is TGCGCCAGCAGTGAGTCCTGGAGGGCTCACTACGAGCAGTACTTC.

The chain carries TRBV3-1 (or the pseudogene TRBV3-2) and TRBJ1-6; D unclear. CDR3 length: 17 amino acids. V shed 3 bases and J shed 8 bases, with 20 bases lying between them. Germline V gives CDR1 LGHDT, CDR2 YNNKEL (reference sequence). The CDR3 DNA is TGTGCCAGCAGCCACCCTGAAGGAGGTCATCCCTATTCACCCCTCCACTTT. Residues: CASSHPEGGHPYSPLHF.

This clone was observed a handful of times. The CDR3 DNA reads TGTGCCAGTACCCCCCAGGGGTTGAACACTGAAGCTTTCTTT. Translation gives CASTPQGLNTEAFF. J is TRBJ1-1 and V is TRBV19; a weak D match, TRBD1 (6 bases). V lost 7 bases to trimming and J lost 0 bases, with 12 bases between them. Germline CDR1 reads LNHDA; CDR2 reads SQIVND (reference sequence). This CDR3 has 14 residues.

The J gene is TRBJ1-1, the V gene TRBV11-2, with TRBD1 matching over 10 bases. The trim removed 6 bases at V and 6 bases at J, leaving 10 bases unmatched. The CDR3 runs 15 residues. Germline V CDR1 and CDR2: SGHAT, FQNNGV. CDR3 residues: CASSYDRGRGAEAFF. CDR3 bases: TGTGCCAGCAGTTATGACAGGGGGCGAGGCGCTGAAGCTTTCTTT.

The chain joins TRBV5-6 to TRBJ2-7; possible D gene TRBD1, 5 bases. Deletions cut 4 bases from V and 2 bases from J, with 13 bases between. This CDR3 is 14 amino acids long. CDR1 SGHDT and CDR2 YYEEEE come from the germline V gene. CDR3 sequence: CASSRYQGTYEQYF. CDR3 in DNA: TGTGCCAGCAGCCGCTACCAGGGAACCTACGAGCAGTACTTC.

This sequence joins TRBV7-3 and TRBJ2-2; 8 bases fit TRBD2. CDR3 length equals 18 residues. Germline V CDR1 and CDR2: SGHTA, FQGTGA. Trimming removed 5 bases from V and 1 base from J; junction bases left unmatched: 12. CDR3 loop: CASSHPAAGGWNTGELFF. In DNA form, the CDR3 reads TGTGCCAGCAGCCACCCGGCGGCGGGGGGCTGGAACACCGGGGAGCTGTTTTTT.

The chain combines TRBV19 with TRBJ1-2; D not resolved. CDR1 and CDR2 (germline): LNHDA, SQIVND (reference sequence). The CDR3 consists of 14 residues. Trimming removed 8 bases at V and 4 bases at J, with 17 bases between. Written as DNA, the CDR3 is TGTGCCAGTTATGGGCACTTTGTGGGCTATGGCTACACCTTC. Amino acids: CASYGHFVGYGYTF.

The chain employs TRBV5-4 and TRBJ2-3; perhaps TRBD2 as D (6 bases). Germline V gene lookup returns CDR1 SGHNT and CDR2 YYREEE (reference sequence). The CDR3 length is 15 residues. V gave up 2 bases and J gave up 6 bases, with 16 bases separating them. The CDR3 protein is CASSFGGTPLDTQYF. The CDR3 bases are TGTGCCAGCAGCTTTGGGGGGACCCCACTTGATACGCAGTATTTT.

The V and J genes are TRBV7-9 and TRBJ2-5; 9 positions agree with TRBD1. The CDR3 totals 15 residues. The germline V gene encodes CDR1 SEHNR and CDR2 FQNEAQ (reference sequence). V shed 4 bases, J shed 3 bases, and the junction held 6 bases outside the gene matches. CDR3 region: CASSSGQGVKETQYF. CDR3 DNA: TGTGCCAGCAGCTCGGGACAGGGAGTGAAAGAGACCCAGTACTTC.

V usage is TRBV7-9 and J usage is TRBJ2-7; tentative D call: TRBD1 (5 bases). Per the germline V gene, CDR1 is SEHNR and CDR2 is FQNEAQ (reference sequence). V was shortened by 4 bases and J by 1 base, with 17 bases between the two germline ends. The CDR3 sequence is 16 residues long. CDR3 in DNA: TGTGCCAGCAGCTACATAGAGAGAGACAGTTCCTACGAGCAGTACTTC. Protein: CASSYIERDSSYEQYF.

The gene calls are TRBV23-1 and TRBJ1-5, with unresolved D. TRBV23-1 carries the ORF label, with uncertain function. The CDR3 is made up of 13 amino acids. Deletions cut 7 bases from V and 7 bases from J, with 14 bases between. The CDR3 coding sequence is TGCGCCAGCACTACCCCCCCCGGGCAGCCCCAGCATTTT. Its translation is CASTTPPGQPQHF.

The chain uses TRBV19 and TRBJ2-7; 8 positions agree with TRBD1. Germline V gene lookup returns CDR1 LNHDA and CDR2 SQIVND (reference sequence). The CDR3 spans 15 residues. J gave up 4 bases and V 0 bases, and 5 bases lay outside the gene matches. The DNA of the CDR3 is TGTGCCAGTAGTATAGATGCAGGGGGCGCGTACGAGCAGTACTTC. This translates into CASSIDAGGAYEQYF.

The chain links TRBV5-4 to TRBJ2-1, with 13 bases that match TRBD2. Germline assignment: CDR1 SGHNT and CDR2 YYREEE (reference sequence). V dropped 5 bases and J dropped 8; count of bases not matched to a gene: 7. The CDR3 has 15 residues. The CDR3 reads CASSQTSGGFDEQFF. In DNA form, the CDR3 reads TGTGCCAGCAGTCAGACTAGCGGGGGGTTTGATGAGCAGTTCTTC.

The chain recombines TRBV6-4 with TRBJ2-1; D remains unclear. V gave up 4 bases and J gave up 4 bases, with 14 bases separating them. Germline CDR1 and CDR2: MRHNA and SNTAGT. The length of the CDR3 is 15 residues. The CDR3 loop is CASSASADTYNEQFF. The CDR3 nucleotides are TGTGCCAGCAGTGCCTCGGCAGACACTTACAATGAGCAGTTCTTC.

V is TRBV7-2 and J is TRBJ2-1; D is undetermined. CDR1 SGHTA and CDR2 FQGNSA come from the germline V gene. The CDR3 covers 14 residues. Deletions cut 7 bases from V and 5 bases from J, with 15 bases between. CDR3 in DNA: TGTGCCAGCACTCTCGGGTCTTATAACAATGAGCAGTTCTTC. Translated, it gives CASTLGSYNNEQFF.

The V gene is TRBV6-1, the J gene TRBJ1-2, with TRBD1 as a possible D gene (5 bases). Germline assignment: CDR1 MNHNS and CDR2 SASEGT. The CDR3 extends over 14 amino acids. The V gene lost 0 bases and the J gene lost 2 bases, with 7 bases spanning the gap. DNA of the CDR3: TGTGCCAGCAGTGAAGCGGGGCAGAACTATGGCTACACCTTC. It is translated as CASSEAGQNYGYTF.

This sequence joins TRBV13 and TRBJ1-1; D might be TRBD1 (6 bases). Deletions cut 5 bases from V and 1 base from J, with 26 bases between. Germline V gene data show CDR1 as PRHDT and CDR2 as FYEKMQ (reference sequence). The length of the CDR3 is 19 residues. The CDR3 DNA follows: TGTGCCAGCAGCCAAGGTCTGAGGGTTTCGGACAGCGGGAACACTGAAGCTTTCTTT. Encoded protein: CASSQGLRVSDSGNTEAFF.

This chain joins TRBV6-1 and TRBJ2-5; TRBD1 matches 7 bases. Germline-derived CDR1 and CDR2 are MNHNS and SASEGT. CDR3 length equals 15 residues. The J segment lost 5 bases and the V segment lost 1 base, leaving 7 bases of the junction unmatched. CDR3: CASSEGQGWLETQYF. CDR3 nucleotides: TGTGCCAGCAGTGAAGGACAGGGCTGGTTGGAGACCCAGTACTTC.

The CDR3 protein is CASSILTGGRYGYTF. The CDR3 DNA sequence: TGTGCCAGCAGTATCCTGACAGGGGGTCGTTATGGCTACACCTTC. The V call is TRBV27, the J call TRBJ1-2; 9 bases are a match to TRBD1. Germline CDR1 MNHEY, CDR2 SMNVEV (reference sequence). CDR3 length: 15 amino acids. The V gene end was trimmed by 5 bases and the J gene end by 5 bases; junction bases not matched to a gene: 9.

This chain connects TRBV19 to TRBJ2-2, with D maybe TRBD1 (5 bases). V was clipped by 4 bases and J by 3 bases, with 9 bases between them. The CDR3 covers 14 residues. Looked up from germline, CDR1 is LNHDA and CDR2 is SQIVND (reference sequence). CDR3 sequence (DNA): TGTGCCAGTAGTACCCAAGGGGACACCGGGGAGCTGTTTTTT. Its translation: CASSTQGDTGELFF.

V usage is TRBV6-2 or TRBV6-3 and J usage is TRBJ1-3; D might be TRBD1 (5 bases). Germline V gene data show CDR1 as MNHEY and CDR2 as SVGEGT. This CDR3 contains 15 residues. V was trimmed by 6 bases and J by 0 bases, leaving 12 bases between them. The CDR3 sequence: CASSQGVLSGNTIYF. In nucleotides, the CDR3 is TGTGCCAGCAGCCAAGGGGTTCTCTCTGGAAACACCATATATTTT.

The chain has TRBV5-1 and TRBJ2-1; a weak D match, TRBD2 (6 bases). The V end lost 6 bases, the J end lost 5 bases, and 15 bases lay between the germline ends. Looked up from germline, CDR1 is SGHRS and CDR2 is YFSETQ. The CDR3 is made up of 14 amino acids. The CDR3 DNA is TGCGCCAGCAACGGAGGGTATATCGACAATGAGCAGTTCTTC. Protein: CASNGGYIDNEQFF.